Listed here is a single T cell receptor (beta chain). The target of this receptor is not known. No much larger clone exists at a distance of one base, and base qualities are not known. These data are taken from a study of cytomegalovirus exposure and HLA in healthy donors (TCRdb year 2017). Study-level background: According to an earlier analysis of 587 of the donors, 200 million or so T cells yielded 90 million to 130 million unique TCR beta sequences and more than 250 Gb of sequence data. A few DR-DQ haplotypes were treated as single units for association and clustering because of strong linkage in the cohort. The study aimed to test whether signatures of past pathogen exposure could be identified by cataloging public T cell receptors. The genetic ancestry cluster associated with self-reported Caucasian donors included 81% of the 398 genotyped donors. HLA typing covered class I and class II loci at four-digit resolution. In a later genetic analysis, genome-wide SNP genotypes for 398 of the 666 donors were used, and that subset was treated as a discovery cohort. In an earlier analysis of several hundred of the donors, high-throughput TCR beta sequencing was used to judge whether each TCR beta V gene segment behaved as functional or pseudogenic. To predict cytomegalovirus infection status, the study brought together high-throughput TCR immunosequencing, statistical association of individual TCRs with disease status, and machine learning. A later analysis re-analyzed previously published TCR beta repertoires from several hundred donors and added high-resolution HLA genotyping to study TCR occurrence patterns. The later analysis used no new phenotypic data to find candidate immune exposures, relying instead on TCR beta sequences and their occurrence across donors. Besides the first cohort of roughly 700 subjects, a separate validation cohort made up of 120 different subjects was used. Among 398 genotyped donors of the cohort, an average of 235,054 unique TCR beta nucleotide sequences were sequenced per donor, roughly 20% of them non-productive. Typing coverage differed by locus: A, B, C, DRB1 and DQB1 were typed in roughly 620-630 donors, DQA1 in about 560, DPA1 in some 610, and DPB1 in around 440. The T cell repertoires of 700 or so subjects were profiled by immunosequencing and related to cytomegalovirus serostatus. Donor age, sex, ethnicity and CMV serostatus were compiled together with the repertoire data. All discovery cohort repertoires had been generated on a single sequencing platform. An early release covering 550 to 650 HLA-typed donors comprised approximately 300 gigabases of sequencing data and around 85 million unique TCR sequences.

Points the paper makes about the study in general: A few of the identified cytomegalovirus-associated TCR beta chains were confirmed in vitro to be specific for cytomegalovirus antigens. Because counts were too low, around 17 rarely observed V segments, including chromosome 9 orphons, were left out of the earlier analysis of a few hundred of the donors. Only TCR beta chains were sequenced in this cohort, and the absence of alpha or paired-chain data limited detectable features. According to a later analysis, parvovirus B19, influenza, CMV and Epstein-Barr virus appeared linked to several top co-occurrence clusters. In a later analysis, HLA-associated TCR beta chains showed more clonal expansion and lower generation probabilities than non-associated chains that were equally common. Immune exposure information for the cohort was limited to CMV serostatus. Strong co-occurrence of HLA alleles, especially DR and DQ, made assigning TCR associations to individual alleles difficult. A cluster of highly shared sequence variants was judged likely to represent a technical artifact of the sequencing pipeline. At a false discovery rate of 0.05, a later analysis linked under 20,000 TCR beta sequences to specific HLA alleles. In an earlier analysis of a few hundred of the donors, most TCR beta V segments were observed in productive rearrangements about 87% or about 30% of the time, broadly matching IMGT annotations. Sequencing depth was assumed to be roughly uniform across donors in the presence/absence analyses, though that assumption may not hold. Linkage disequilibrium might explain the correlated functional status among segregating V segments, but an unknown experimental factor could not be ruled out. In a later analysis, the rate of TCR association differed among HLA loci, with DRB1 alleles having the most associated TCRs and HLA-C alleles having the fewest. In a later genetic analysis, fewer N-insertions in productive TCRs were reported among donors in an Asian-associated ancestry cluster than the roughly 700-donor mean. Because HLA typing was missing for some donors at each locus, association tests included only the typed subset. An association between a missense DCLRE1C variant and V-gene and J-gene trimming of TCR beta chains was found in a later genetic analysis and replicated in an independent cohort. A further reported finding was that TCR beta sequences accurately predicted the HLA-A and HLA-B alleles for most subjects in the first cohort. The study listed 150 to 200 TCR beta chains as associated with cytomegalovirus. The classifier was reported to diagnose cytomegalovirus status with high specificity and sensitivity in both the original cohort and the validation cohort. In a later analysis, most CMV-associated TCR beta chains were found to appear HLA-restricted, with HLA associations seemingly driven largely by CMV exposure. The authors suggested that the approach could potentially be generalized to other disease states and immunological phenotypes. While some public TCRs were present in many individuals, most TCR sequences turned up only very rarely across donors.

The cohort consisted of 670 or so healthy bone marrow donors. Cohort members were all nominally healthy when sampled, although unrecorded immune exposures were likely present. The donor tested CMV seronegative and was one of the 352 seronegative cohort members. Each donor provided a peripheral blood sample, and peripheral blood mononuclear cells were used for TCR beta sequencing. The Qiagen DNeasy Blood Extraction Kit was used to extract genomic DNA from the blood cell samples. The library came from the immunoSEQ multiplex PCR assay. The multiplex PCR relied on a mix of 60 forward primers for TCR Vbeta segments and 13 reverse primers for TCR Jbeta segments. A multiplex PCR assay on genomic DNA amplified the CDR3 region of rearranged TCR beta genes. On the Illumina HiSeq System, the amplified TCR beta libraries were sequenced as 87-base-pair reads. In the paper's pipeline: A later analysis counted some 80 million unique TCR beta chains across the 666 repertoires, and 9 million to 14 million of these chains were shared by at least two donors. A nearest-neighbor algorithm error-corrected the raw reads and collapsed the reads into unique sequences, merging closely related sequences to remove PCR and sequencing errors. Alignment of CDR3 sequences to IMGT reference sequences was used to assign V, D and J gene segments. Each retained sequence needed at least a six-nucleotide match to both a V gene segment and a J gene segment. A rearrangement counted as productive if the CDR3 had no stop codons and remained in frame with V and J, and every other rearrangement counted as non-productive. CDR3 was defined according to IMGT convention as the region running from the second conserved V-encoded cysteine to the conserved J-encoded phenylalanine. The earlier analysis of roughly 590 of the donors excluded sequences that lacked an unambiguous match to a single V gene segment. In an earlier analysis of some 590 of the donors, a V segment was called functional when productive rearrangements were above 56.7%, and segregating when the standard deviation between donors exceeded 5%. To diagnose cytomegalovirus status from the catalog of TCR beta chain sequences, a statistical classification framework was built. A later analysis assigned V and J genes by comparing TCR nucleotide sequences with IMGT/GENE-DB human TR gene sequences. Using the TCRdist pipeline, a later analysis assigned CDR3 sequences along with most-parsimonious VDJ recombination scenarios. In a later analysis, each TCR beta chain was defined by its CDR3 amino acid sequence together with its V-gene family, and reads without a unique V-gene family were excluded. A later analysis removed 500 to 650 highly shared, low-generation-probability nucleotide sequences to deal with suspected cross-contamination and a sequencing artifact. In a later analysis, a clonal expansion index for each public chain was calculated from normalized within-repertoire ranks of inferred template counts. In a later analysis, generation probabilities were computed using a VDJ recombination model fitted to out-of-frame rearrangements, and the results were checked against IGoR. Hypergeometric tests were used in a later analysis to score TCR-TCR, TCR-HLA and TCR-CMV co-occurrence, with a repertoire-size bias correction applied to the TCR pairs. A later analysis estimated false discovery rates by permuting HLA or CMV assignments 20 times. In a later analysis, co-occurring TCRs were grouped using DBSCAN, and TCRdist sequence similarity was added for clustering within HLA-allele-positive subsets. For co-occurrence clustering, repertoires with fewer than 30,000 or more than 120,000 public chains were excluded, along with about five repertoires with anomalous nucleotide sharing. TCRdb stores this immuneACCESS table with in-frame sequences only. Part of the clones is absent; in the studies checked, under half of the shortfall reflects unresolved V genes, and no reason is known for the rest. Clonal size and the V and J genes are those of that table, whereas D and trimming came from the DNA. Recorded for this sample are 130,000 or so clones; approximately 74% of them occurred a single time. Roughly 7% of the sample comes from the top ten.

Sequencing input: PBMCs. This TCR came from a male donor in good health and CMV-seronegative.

The DNA is as follows: TGCGCCAGCAGGCCACAGAACCTGAACACTGAAGCTTTCTTT. It specifies CASRPQNLNTEAFF. Here the chain combines TRBV4-1 and TRBJ1-1, with an unclear D gene assignment. V gives up 6 bases and J gives up 0 bases, and the segment between their germline ends measures 11 bases. Inclusive of the bounding cysteine and phenylalanine, the CDR3 is 14 residues long. Only the CDR3 DNA stays, 42 bases, in frame from base 1. Looking up the germline V gene yields CDR1 MGHRA and CDR2 YSYEKL.